This section outlines one T cell receptor (beta chain) sequence together with its context. This record belongs to a study of blood T cell repertoires in COVID-19. The overall study: Donors in the United States, Italy and Spain gave samples during acute or convalescent COVID-19. Nucleic acid was either cDNA or gDNA, and it came from T cells, B-cell-depleted T cells, or PBMCs.

V was clipped by 2 bases and J by 2 bases, with 8 bases between them. Germline values: CDR1 SGHVS, CDR2 FQNEAQ. The CDR3 is made up of 14 amino acids. In the authors' workflow: Amplifying reference gene primers gave estimates of nucleated cell counts. Libraries were prepared by immunoSEQ multiplex PCR; TCRdb keeps only in-frame clonotypes and omits some of them. Clonal size and the V and J genes are those of that table, whereas D and trimming came from the DNA. Among tens of thousands of clones listed, roughly 85% were seen once. Sequencing was carried out using peripheral blood. The TCR comes from an elderly man with acute or convalescent COVID-19. The V gene is TRBV7-8, the J gene TRBJ2-3; possible D gene TRBD1, 6 bases. CDR3 nucleotides: TGTGCCAGCAGCTTACAGGGGAACACAGATACGCAGTATTTT. Translated, it gives CASSLQGNTDTQYF.